One sample yielded the 25 T cell receptor beta chains listed below, sequenced in a study of read filtering for tumor transcriptome and immune sequencing. From 300 to 450 ng of RNA, a library with molecular barcoded alpha/delta and beta/gamma adaptors was made. In TCRdb, the reads were re-called with MiXCR into one record per CDR3 protein. The table includes 40,000 to 50,000 distinct CDR3 sequences, 13% detected once. The sequenced sample was a population of CD138-negative cells sorted from bone marrow. The receptors stem from a donor over 35 with multiple myeloma.

This clonotype occurred a few times. The chain couples TRBV7-8 to TRBJ2-7; 9 positions agree with TRBD1. The CDR3 is 15 residues long. In germline, CDR1 is SGHVS, CDR2 FQNEAQ. The trim removed 4 bases at V and 3 bases at J, leaving 7 bases unmatched. CDR3 coding DNA: TGTGCCAGCAGCTCCGCCGGGACAGGGAGCTACGAGCAGTACTTC. This sequence encodes CASSSAGTGSYEQYF.

This clonotype occurred many times. The chain is built from TRBV7-9 and TRBJ2-1; 9 positions match TRBD2. CDR1 and CDR2 from the germline V gene are SEHNR and FQNEAQ (reference sequence). V gave up 4 bases and J gave up 7 bases; unmatched junction bases: 8. The CDR3 spans 15 residues. As DNA, the CDR3 is TGTGCCAGCAGCTCTCCGGGACTAGCTAGTAATGAGCAGTTCTTC. The encoded protein is CASSSPGLASNEQFF.

The sample holds many counts of this clonotype. The rearrangement joins TRBV11-2 to TRBJ2-1; tentative D call: TRBD2 (6 bases). Trimming left V 7 bases short and J 4 bases short, with 17 bases between. CDR3 length: 15 residues. Germline CDR1 SGHAT, CDR2 FQNNGV. The CDR3 DNA sequence: TGTGCCAGCATCCAAACGTGGCGGGGATACAATGAGCAGTTCTTC. Translating gives CASIQTWRGYNEQFF.

Many counts were recorded for this clonotype. This chain links TRBV7-9 with TRBJ2-2; weak D call: TRBD1 (5 bases). Between the trimmed V and J ends, which lost 1 base and 4 bases, there was a span of 10 bases. This CDR3 spans 15 amino acids. CDR1 and CDR2 (germline): SEHNR, FQNEAQ (reference sequence). The chain's CDR3 is CASSLGGVVTGELFF. CDR3 in DNA: TGTGCCAGCAGCTTAGGGGGCGTAGTCACCGGGGAGCTGTTTTTT.

This clonotype has a count of ten or more. V gene TRBV7-6 combines with J gene TRBJ2-7, with D hard to call. V was cut by 3 bases and J by 0 bases, with 18 bases left in between. CDR3 size: 17 residues. Germline assignment: CDR1 SGHVS and CDR2 FNYEAQ. The CDR3 region is CASSFSPPGPGSYEQYF. The CDR3 coding sequence is TGTGCCAGCAGCTTTAGTCCACCGGGCCCCGGCTCCTACGAGCAGTACTTC.

As for this clonotype: Given a much more abundant clone one base away, this may be a read error. The CDR3 region is CASSGTSYSYNEQLF. CDR3 DNA: TGTGCCAGCAGCGGGACTAGTTATTCCTACAATGAGCAGTTGTTC. This chain links TRBV7-2 with TRBJ2-1; TRBD2 matches at 8 bases. Germline values: CDR1 SGHTA, CDR2 FQGNSA. This CDR3 region has 15 residues. The whole variable domain, remainder taken from reference TRBV7-2 and TRBJ2-1, is GAGVSQSPSNKVTEKGKDVELRCDPISGHTALYWYRQSLGQGLEFLIYFQGNSAPDKSGLPSDRFSAERTGGSVSTLTIQRTQQEDSAVYLCASSGTSYSYNEQLFGPGTRLTVL.

In regard to this clonotype: A read error is possible here, since a much larger clone lies one base away. J is TRBJ2-7 and V is TRBV5-1, with D possibly matching TRBD1 (5 bases). Trimming pared 0 bases from V and 5 bases from J, leaving 18 bases between. The CDR3 totals 16 residues. Germline CDR1 is SGHRS and CDR2 is YFSETQ. CDR3 protein: CASSLEAVTEANEQYF. CDR3 DNA sequence: TGCGCCAGCAGCTTGGAGGCGGTGACAGAGGCCAACGAGCAGTACTTC.

This clonotype was counted at least ten times. The chain couples TRBV28 to TRBJ2-7, with D tentatively TRBD1 (7 bases). The CDR3 runs to 14 residues. Trimming took off 4 bases at V and 4 bases at J, with 14 bases between the two ends. From germline, CDR1 is MDHEN and CDR2 SYDVKM. CDR3 in amino acids: CASSSSRGVYEQYF. The DNA of the CDR3 is TGTGCCAGCAGTTCCTCCAGGGGGGTTTACGAGCAGTACTTC.

In this sample, this clonotype turned up many times. At one boundary the junction diverges from the germline segment, which might be a read error. The CDR3 reads CASSWTGGGNRPQHF. CDR3 nucleotide sequence: TGTGCCAGCTCATGGACAGGGGGTGGCAATCGGCCCCAGCATTTT. This chain connects TRBV12-3 or TRBV12-4 to TRBJ1-5; 10 positions match TRBD1. CDR3 length: 15 residues.

Concerning this clonotype: A read error may account for a junction end that differs from germline. The chain employs TRBV12-3 or TRBV12-4 and TRBJ2-1; 14 bases are a match to TRBD2. This CDR3 is built from 19 residues. CDR3: CASSFPGTSGGYSFNEQFF. The CDR3 nucleotides are TGTGCCAGCAGTTTCCCCGGGACTAGCGGGGGCTACTCCTTCAATGAGCAGTTCTTC.

This clonotype was seen only a few times. This is likely an artifact of a read error, given a far larger clone one base away. The rearrangement links TRBV12-3 or TRBV12-4 to TRBJ2-1, with D possibly TRBD1 on 5 matching bases. CDR3 length: 12 residues. V was trimmed by 6 bases and J by 11 bases, leaving 14 bases between them. Here the CDR3 reads CASRTIGVQQFF. The CDR3 DNA is TGTGCCAGCAGAACTATAGGGGTACAGCAGTTCTTC.

This clonotype has a handful of counts. The CDR3 nucleotides read TGTGCCAGCTCACCACCAGCAGGGGGCAGGGGCAATGAGCAGTTCTTC. Protein: CASSPPAGGRGNEQFF. This sequence joins TRBV18 and TRBJ2-1, with 8 nucleotides matching TRBD1. V was pared by 0 bases and J by 6 bases, with 7 bases of the junction left unmatched. Germline-derived CDR1 and CDR2 are KGHSH and LQKENI. The CDR3 is 16 residues long.

There are many counts of this clonotype. The chain links TRBV6-4 to TRBJ2-1; weak D call: TRBD2 (5 bases). CDR1 and CDR2 (germline): MRHNA, SNTAGT. The CDR3 covers 14 residues. Trimming took 2 bases from V and 2 from J, leaving 7 bases between them. As DNA, the CDR3 is TGTGCCAGCAGTGACGGGAGTCCCTACAATGAGCAGTTCTTC. Its translation is CASSDGSPYNEQFF.

Ten or more counts support this clonotype. This rearrangement joins TRBV4-3 to TRBJ1-2; D uncertain. Trimming pared 0 bases from V and 2 bases from J, leaving 4 bases between. The V gene's germline CDR1 is LGHNA and CDR2 YSLEER. The CDR3 runs 13 residues. Written as DNA, the CDR3 is TGCGCCAGCAGCCAAGACGGCAACTATGGCTACACCTTC. Residues: CASSQDGNYGYTF.

This clonotype showed up many times. J is TRBJ2-2 and V is TRBV29-1, with D maybe TRBD2 (6 bases). V was shortened by 6 bases and J by 1 base, with 12 bases between the two germline ends. The CDR3 covers 14 residues. Germline assignment: CDR1 SQVTM and CDR2 ANQGSEA. CDR3 amino acids: CSVTTGVNTGELFF. The CDR3 nucleotides are TGCAGCGTCACCACGGGAGTGAACACCGGGGAGCTGTTTTTT.

Turning to this clonotype: Germline and junction disagree at one end, which may indicate a read error. The chain couples TRBV14 to TRBJ1-5, with 9 positions matching TRBD1. This CDR3 is 14 amino acids long. The germline V gene has CDR1 SGHDN and CDR2 FVKESK. The CDR3 DNA reads as TGTGACAGCAGCTCGACAGGGGGTGATCAGCCCCAGCATTTT. Protein sequence: CDSSSTGGDQPQHF.

The chain employs TRBV7-2 and TRBJ1-6; no clear D gene. With 5 bases removed from V and 0 bases from J, the gap between germline ends came to 8 bases. Germline V lookup: CDR1 SGHTA, CDR2 FQGNSA. The CDR3 sequence is 15 residues long. The DNA for the CDR3 is TGTGCCAGCAGCCTGGCGGGCTCCTATAATTCACCCCTCCACTTT. Translated: CASSLAGSYNSPLHF.

The table lists this clonotype with many counts. The chain carries TRBV29-1 and TRBJ2-6; D is uncertain. V lost 4 bases and J 0 bases, leaving 1 base between the germline ends. Germline-derived CDR1 and CDR2 are SQVTM and ANQGSEA. This CDR3 has 12 residues. The CDR3 loop reads CSVGSGANVLTF. The CDR3 DNA is TGCAGCGTTGGCTCTGGGGCCAACGTCCTGACTTTC.

Comment on this clonotype: It may be a read error: a sequence one base away is much more abundant. The chain links TRBV6-5 to TRBJ2-7; possible D gene TRBD1, 7 bases. Germline values: CDR1 MNHEY, CDR2 SVGAGI. Trimming took 0 bases from V and 11 from J, leaving 17 bases between them. CDR3 size: 14 residues. The CDR3 DNA sequence: TGTGCCAGCAGTTACTCCGACAGGGCAGGGGAGGAGTACTTC. Translating it yields CASSYSDRAGEEYF.

This clonotype was recorded many times. The rearrangement links TRBV29-1 to TRBJ1-4; D gene uncertain. CDR1 SQVTM and CDR2 ANQGSEA come from the germline V gene. The V gene lost 6 bases and the J gene lost 7 bases, with 9 bases spanning the gap. CDR3 length: 11 amino acids. CDR3 nucleotide sequence: TGCAGCGTGTTACAACGTGAAAAACTGTTTTTT. This encodes CSVLQREKLFF.

The V call is TRBV24-1, the J call TRBJ2-1, with D possibly being TRBD1 (6 bases). Germline V lookup: CDR1 KGHDR, CDR2 SFDVKD. The CDR3 spans 12 residues. The V and J ends lost 10 bases and 4 bases respectively, with 10 bases between them. In nucleotides, the CDR3 is TGTGCCACAACAACAGGGTACAATGAGCAGTTCTTC. It is translated as CATTTGYNEQFF.

This clonotype has ten or more counts. The V gene is TRBV11-2, the J gene TRBJ2-3, with 7 positions matching TRBD1. Germline trimming cut 1 base from V and 4 bases from J; bases unmatched to any gene: 5. Per the germline V gene, CDR1 is SGHAT and CDR2 is FQNNGV. The CDR3 consists of 15 residues. The CDR3 nucleotides are TGTGCCAGCAGCTTAGCCCCCGGGACAGCAGATACGCAGTATTTT. Its translation: CASSLAPGTADTQYF. Complete variable domain (other parts from reference TRBV11-2 and TRBJ2-3): EAGVAQSPRYKIIEKRQSVAFWCNPISGHATLYWYQQILGQGPKLLIQFQNNGVVDDSQLPKDRFSAERLKGVDSTLKIQPAKLEDSAVYLCASSLAPGTADTQYFGPGTRLTVL.

Concerning this clonotype: Possible read error: a much larger clone is one base away. V usage is TRBV7-2 and J usage is TRBJ2-2; perhaps TRBD2 as D (5 bases). The CDR3 has 14 residues. The V gene's germline CDR1 is SGHTA and CDR2 FQGNSA. CDR3 bases: TGTGCCATCAGCGGACTTCTTGGCACCGGGGAGCTGTTTTTT. Translating gives CAISGLLGTGELFF.

There are many counts of this clonotype. This sequence joins TRBV4-3 and TRBJ2-3, with 10 bases lining up with TRBD1. This CDR3 spans 15 amino acids. The V gene's germline CDR1 is LGHNA and CDR2 YSLEER. V trimming: 3 bases; J trimming: 5 bases; junction bases outside the gene matches: 5. The chain's CDR3 is CASSQGTGDGDTQYF. The CDR3 DNA is TGCGCCAGCAGCCAGGGGACAGGGGATGGAGATACGCAGTATTTT.

This clonotype was found many times. J is TRBJ2-7 and V is TRBV20-1, with D maybe TRBD2 (5 bases). The length of the CDR3 is 14 residues. Germline V gene sequence: CDR1 DFQATT, CDR2 SNEGSKA (reference sequence). Between the trimmed V and J ends, which lost 1 base and 4 bases, there was a span of 14 bases. As DNA, the CDR3 is TGCAGTGCTAGAGCTGAGCGGCCGAGATACGAGCAGTACTTC. This gives the protein CSARAERPRYEQYF.